The rows below give T cell receptor beta chains drawn from one sample of a study of regulatory T cells in long-lasting Graves disease. TCRdb re-analysed the multiplex PCR reads in MiXCR, keeping a single row per CDR3 protein. The sample consists of 400,000 to 500,000 distinct CDR3 sequences, around 17% of them appearing once. The same sample was also studied in work on T cells in Graves' hyperthyroidism and ophthalmopathy.

Here the sequenced sample was peripheral blood mononuclear cells (PBMCs), taken at new diagnosis, from a patient treated with antithyroid drugs. Receptors originate from a woman between 18 and 29 years old with Graves disease. Both conserved end residues are part of each CDR3. The order of the fields is clone size, J gene, D gene, V gene, CDR3 DNA, CDR3 protein. D genes are given only for firm matches. Not all rows give a size; the values are once, few, many and, for expanded clones, a class.

many	TRBJ2-5	-	TRBV7-8	TGTGCCAGCAGCTTAGCGGCGAAACAAGAGACCCAGTACTTC	CASSLAAKQETQYF
-	TRBJ1-4	-	TRBV5-1	TGCGCCAGCAGTGCAACGGCAACTAATGAAAAACTGTTTTTT	CASSATATNEKLFF
many	TRBJ2-3	TRBD2	TRBV7-9	TGTGCCAGCAGCTTAAAGGCGGGAGGGACAGATACGCAGTATTTT	CASSLKAGGTDTQYF
many	TRBJ1-2	-	TRBV4-3	TGCGCCAGCAGCCTGGACGGGACAAGCTATGGCTACACCTTC	CASSLDGTSYGYTF
many	TRBJ2-7	-	TRBV2	TGTGCCAGCAGTGAGTTCCGGGGCCCTTACTACGAGCAGTACTTC	CASSEFRGPYYEQYF
many	TRBJ2-5	-	TRBV12-3/TRBV12-4	TGTGCCAGCAGAGACAGGTGGCAAGAGACCCAGTACTTC	CASRDRWQETQYF
few	TRBJ2-1	-	TRBV12-3/TRBV12-4	TGTGCCAGCAACCCCCCGGGAGTCAATGAGCAGTTCTTC	CASNPPGVNEQFF
many	TRBJ2-3	-	TRBV27	TGTGCCAGCACCAAGGAGGGGGATACGCAGTATTTT	CASTKEGDTQYF
-	TRBJ2-1	-	TRBV6-2/TRBV6-3	TGTGCCAGCAGTGAAGGCTCGATGGATGAGCAGTTCTTC	CASSEGSMDEQFF
few	TRBJ1-1	-	TRBV30	TGTGCCTGGAGTTTCGGGGGGAACACTGAAGCTTTCTTT	CAWSFGGNTEAFF
-	TRBJ1-2	-	TRBV7-9	TGTGCCAGCAGCTTACCGGCCTCAGACCGAAACTATGGCTACACCTTC	CASSLPASDRNYGYTF
many	TRBJ2-1	TRBD2	TRBV18	TGTGCCAGCTCACCACCGTTTGGACTAGGTAATGAGCAGTTCTTC	CASSPPFGLGNEQFF
-	TRBJ1-5	-	TRBV6-1	TGTGCCAGCAGTGGACAAAATTATAGCAATCAGCCCCAGCATTTT	CASSGQNYSNQPQHF
few	TRBJ2-1	-	TRBV5-1	TGCGCCAGCAGCTTGGAGGGGGGCCATGAGCAGTTCTTC	CASSLEGGHEQFF
-	TRBJ2-7	-	TRBV13	TGTGCCAGCACAGACCGCTACGAGCAGTACTTC	CASTDRYEQYF
many	TRBJ2-5	-	TRBV11-2	TGTGCCAGCAGCATGTGGACAGTAGGCGTGGGCTACCAAGAGACCCAGTACTTC	CASSMWTVGVGYQETQYF
few	TRBJ1-5	-	TRBV27	TGTGCCAGCAGTTTATCTCCGGGGGGCCATCAGCCCCAGCATTTT	CASSLSPGGHQPQHF
-	TRBJ2-7	TRBD1	TRBV20-1	TGCAGTGCTAGAGAAGGGCAGGGGGCCGGCGAGCAGTACTTC	CSAREGQGAGEQYF
-	TRBJ2-3	TRBD1	TRBV7-9	TGTGCCAGCAGCTTTGGACAGGGCGCCAATACGCAGTATTTT	CASSFGQGANTQYF
many	TRBJ1-1	-	TRBV12-3/TRBV12-4	TGTGCCAGCAGTTTAAACGTAGTGGGTAAATACACTGAAGCTTTCTTT	CASSLNVVGKYTEAFF
few	TRBJ2-7	-	TRBV3-1	TGTGCCAGCAGCCAGACGACAAGAGGCGAGCAGTACTTC	CASSQTTRGEQYF
-	TRBJ2-1	TRBD2	TRBV11-2	TGTGCCAGCTCACCACCTGCGGGACGGAAGCTATCTAGCGGGGATTACAATGAGCAGTTCTTC	CASSPPAGRKLSSGDYNEQFF
-	TRBJ1-2	TRBD1	TRBV5-1	TGCGCCAGCAGCTTGACACAGGGGGTCTATGGCTACACCTTC	CASSLTQGVYGYTF